These 28 T cell receptor beta chains originate from one sample sequenced in a study of a mutant IDH1 vaccine in newly diagnosed glioma. Profiled with immunoSEQ multiplex PCR; TCRdb holds only in-frame clones, not every one. The top ten clones hold 0.75% to 0.95% of a sample with some 80,000 clones, approximately 85% of them seen once. As for time point: week 23, last vaccination. Vaccination comprised doses that each held 300 ug of mutant IDH1 20-mer peptide, plus topical imiquimod. These TCRs are of unknown antigen specificity. The material sequenced was PBMCs, taken from a glioma patient whose treatment included an IDH1 peptide vaccine. The receptor set was obtained from a woman in her forties or fifties with glioma.

The rearrangement uses TRBV15 and TRBJ2-1; 9 bases are shared with TRBD2. CDR1 is LNHNV and CDR2 is YYDKDF in the germline V gene (reference sequence). V lost 0 bases and J lost 7; bases outside the gene matches: 10. The CDR3 is 17 amino acids. The CDR3 DNA is TGTGCCACCAGCAGAGATGAAGAGCGGGAGGCCGTGAATGAGCAGTTCTTC. This codes for CATSRDEEREAVNEQFF.

This clone was found once. The chain combines TRBV5-1 with TRBJ2-3; D possibly corresponds to TRBD2 (5 bases). Germline loops: CDR1 SGHRS, CDR2 YFSETQ. This CDR3 spans 15 amino acids. V lost 0 bases and J lost 4, with 12 bases in between. The CDR3 protein is CASSLVLNGADTQYF. CDR3 sequence (DNA): TGCGCCAGCAGCTTGGTATTAAACGGGGCAGATACGCAGTATTTT.

This clone was recorded only once. The chain links TRBV7-9 to TRBJ2-3; D remains unclear. Trimming took off 5 bases at V and 2 bases at J, with 5 bases between the two ends. The CDR3 has 12 amino acids. CDR1 and CDR2 from the germline V gene are SEHNR and FQNEAQ (reference sequence). The CDR3 DNA sequence: TGTGCCAGCAGCCCCATCACAGATACGCAGTATTTT. This sequence encodes CASSPITDTQYF. Full variable domain (rest looked up from reference TRBV7-9 and TRBJ2-3): DTGVSQNPRHKITKRGQNVTFRCDPISEHNRLYWYRQTLGQGPEFLTYFQNEAQLEKSRLLSDRFSAERPKGSFSTLEIQRTEQGDSAMYLCASSPITDTQYFGPGTRLTVL.

The chain carries TRBV7-6 and TRBJ1-6; D gene uncertain. V lost 5 bases to trimming and J lost 5 bases, with 7 bases between them. Germline V gene sequence: CDR1 SGHVS, CDR2 FNYEAQ. The CDR3 is 13 amino acids. The CDR3 is CASSPDHNSPLHF. In DNA, the CDR3 is TGTGCCAGCAGCCCGGACCATAATTCACCCCTCCACTTT.

The J gene is TRBJ1-1, the V gene TRBV28; tentative D call: TRBD1 (5 bases). This CDR3 is built from 13 residues. Germline V gives CDR1 MDHEN, CDR2 SYDVKM. V lost 8 bases to trimming and J lost 0 bases, with 10 bases between them. CDR3 sequence: CASQTVMNTEAFF. The CDR3 DNA reads TGTGCCAGCCAGACAGTTATGAACACTGAAGCTTTCTTT.

V is TRBV29-1 and J is TRBJ1-2; D perhaps matches TRBD1 (6 bases). The CDR3 contains 12 residues. The germline gives CDR1 SQVTM, CDR2 ANQGSEA. With 5 bases removed from V and 2 bases from J, the gap between germline ends came to 9 bases. CDR3 region: CSVRQGNYGYTF. CDR3 DNA sequence: TGCAGCGTTAGGCAGGGGAACTATGGCTACACCTTC. Full variable domain (rest looked up from reference TRBV29-1 and TRBJ1-2): SAVISQKPSRDICQRGTSLTIQCQVDSQVTMMFWYRQQPGQSLTLIATANQGSEATYESGFVIDKFPISRPNLTFSTLTVSNMSPEDSSIYLCSVRQGNYGYTFGSGTRLTVV.

The genes are TRBV19 and TRBJ1-1, with D possibly being TRBD1 (5 bases). Per the germline V gene, CDR1 is LNHDA and CDR2 is SQIVND (reference sequence). V dropped 2 bases and J dropped 1 base, with 11 bases sitting between them. This CDR3 spans 15 amino acids. CDR3 in amino acids: CASSIWGRPNTEAFF. The CDR3, as DNA: TGTGCCAGTAGTATATGGGGACGGCCGAACACTGAAGCTTTCTTT.

For the CDR3, the DNA is TGTGCCAGCAGCTTGGGAACACAAGAGACCCAGTACTTC. Translating gives CASSLGTQETQYF. J is TRBJ2-5 and V is TRBV5-6; unclear D gene. This CDR3 is 13 amino acids long. V gave up 0 bases and J gave up 2 bases, with 5 bases separating them. The V gene's germline CDR1 is SGHDT and CDR2 YYEEEE.

This clone was seen only a few times. The chain links TRBV6-1 to TRBJ1-1, with D hard to call. This CDR3 spans 16 amino acids. From germline, CDR1 is MNHNS and CDR2 SASEGT. V was trimmed by 4 bases and J by 0 bases, leaving 15 bases between them. Here the CDR3 reads CASSAPPGRLNTEAFF. The CDR3 nucleotides read TGTGCCAGCAGTGCCCCCCCGGGCAGGCTGAACACTGAAGCTTTCTTT.

The chain has TRBV7-9 and TRBJ2-7; 8 bases fit TRBD1. Germline values: CDR1 SEHNR, CDR2 FQNEAQ (reference sequence). This CDR3 is 14 amino acids long. J lost 3 bases, V lost 5 bases, and 6 bases had no gene match. The CDR3 sequence: CASSVPGQDYEQYF. CDR3 nucleotides: TGTGCCAGCAGCGTTCCGGGACAGGACTACGAGCAGTACTTC.

V gene TRBV27 combines with J gene TRBJ2-1; weak D call: TRBD2 (5 bases). The CDR3 contains 13 residues. V lost 3 bases to trimming and J lost 5 bases, with 8 bases between them. Germline V gene lookup returns CDR1 MNHEY and CDR2 SMNVEV (reference sequence). The CDR3 region is CASSFGKHNEQFF. In DNA, the CDR3 is TGTGCCAGCAGTTTCGGGAAGCACAATGAGCAGTTCTTC.

The rearrangement links TRBV6-6 to TRBJ2-7; 7 bases are a match to TRBD1. CDR1 MNHNY and CDR2 SVGAGI come from the germline V gene (reference sequence). This CDR3 contains 14 residues. The trim removed 7 bases at V and 5 bases at J, leaving 11 bases unmatched. CDR3 nucleotide sequence: TGTGCCAGCACCAAACAGGGGATTAGCGACGAGCAGTACTTC. It translates to CASTKQGISDEQYF.

V is TRBV25-1 and J is TRBJ2-7, with 7 positions matching TRBD1. CDR1 and CDR2 (germline): MGHDK, SYGVNS. This CDR3 contains 13 residues. Germline trimming cut 6 bases from V and 3 bases from J; bases unmatched to any gene: 5. The CDR3 DNA follows: TGTGCCAGCAGGCTGGGACAGAGCTACGAGCAGTACTTC. Amino acids: CASRLGQSYEQYF.

V gene TRBV28 combines with J gene TRBJ1-2; possible D gene TRBD1, 5 bases. The V and J ends lost 3 bases and 9 bases respectively, with 11 bases between them. Germline CDR1 and CDR2: MDHEN and SYDVKM. The CDR3 contains 12 residues. The CDR3 protein is CASSFRARSYTF. The CDR3 DNA reads TGTGCCAGCAGTTTCAGGGCCAGGAGCTACACCTTC.

The J gene is TRBJ2-3, the V gene TRBV5-4; 9 bases match TRBD2. Germline assignment: CDR1 SGHNT and CDR2 YYREEE (reference sequence). The CDR3 loop spans 16 amino acids. V was pared by 4 bases and J by 4 bases, with 10 bases of the junction left unmatched. The DNA of the CDR3 is TGTGCCAGCAGCCCCAAGCGGGGGGCACTGGCAGATACGCAGTATTTT. Its protein product is CASSPKRGALADTQYF. Full variable domain (remainder filled in from reference TRBV5-4 and TRBJ2-3): ETGVTQSPTHLIKTRGQQVTLRCSSQSGHNTVSWYQQALGQGPQFIFQYYREEENGRGNFPPRFSGLQFPNYSSELNVNALELDDSALYLCASSPKRGALADTQYFGPGTRLTVL.

The V and J genes are TRBV19 and TRBJ1-5; D possibly corresponds to TRBD1 (5 bases). V was clipped by 3 bases and J by 0 bases, with 21 bases between them. The CDR3 contains 19 residues. Germline V gene sequence: CDR1 LNHDA, CDR2 SQIVND (reference sequence). The CDR3 spells CASSISPGTEQGSNQPQHF. DNA of the CDR3: TGTGCCAGTAGTATTTCCCCAGGGACTGAGCAGGGTAGCAATCAGCCCCAGCATTTT.

This clone showed up just a few times. One junction end disagrees with the germline gene, perhaps due to a read error. The V gene is TRBV2, the J gene TRBJ2-7, with TRBD2 identical over 9 bases. The CDR3 is 15 amino acids. Germline lookup yields CDR1 SNHLY and CDR2 FYNNEI. CDR3 loop: CASSEGLAGSFEQYF. DNA for the CDR3: TGTGCCAGCAGTGAAGGGCTAGCGGGATCCTTCGAGCAGTACTTC. The full variable domain, its missing parts supplied by reference TRBV2 and TRBJ2-7, is EPEVTQTPSHQVTQMGQEVILRCVPISNHLYFYWYRQILGQKVEFLVSFYNNEISEKSEIFDDQFSVERPDGSNFTLKIRSTKLEDSAMYFCASSEGLAGSFEQYFGPGTRLTVT.

The gene calls are TRBV7-9 and TRBJ2-7, with D unclear. Trimming took 1 base from V and 5 from J, leaving 12 bases between them. The CDR3 runs to 14 residues. Germline values: CDR1 SEHNR, CDR2 FQNEAQ (reference sequence). CDR3 sequence: CASSLGEVWDEQYF. CDR3 bases: TGTGCCAGCAGCTTAGGAGAAGTCTGGGACGAGCAGTACTTC. Full variable domain (rest looked up from reference TRBV7-9 and TRBJ2-7): DTGVSQNPRHKITKRGQNVTFRCDPISEHNRLYWYRQTLGQGPEFLTYFQNEAQLEKSRLLSDRFSAERPKGSFSTLEIQRTEQGDSAMYLCASSLGEVWDEQYFGPGTRLTVT.

The chain couples TRBV7-9 to TRBJ2-5; 10 bases are a match to TRBD1. The last part of the DNA fits TRBJ2-7 better; the J call may be wrong. In germline, CDR1 is SEHNR, CDR2 FQNEAQ (reference sequence). The CDR3 length is 15 residues. CDR3 coding DNA: TGTGCCAGCAGCTTAGTTGGGACAGGGGCCTACGAGCAGTACTTC. Translating gives CASSLVGTGAYEQYF.

This clone has just a few counts. The J gene is TRBJ1-1, the V gene TRBV18; D might be TRBD1 (6 bases). This CDR3 is built from 14 residues. Germline V CDR1 and CDR2: KGHSH, LQKENI. V lost 0 bases and J 4 bases, leaving 9 bases between the germline ends. The CDR3 protein is CASSPPGQPTEAFF. The CDR3 DNA reads as TGTGCCAGCTCACCACCGGGACAACCCACTGAAGCTTTCTTT.

This chain connects TRBV19 to TRBJ1-1, with 7 bases fitting TRBD1. Germline CDR1 LNHDA, CDR2 SQIVND (reference sequence). Trimming at V came to 6 bases and at J to 4 bases, leaving 8 bases not matched to a gene. This CDR3 is 14 amino acids long. CDR3 in amino acids: CASRTGIDGTEAFF. CDR3 bases: TGTGCCAGTAGGACAGGGATCGACGGCACTGAAGCTTTCTTT.

The V and J genes are TRBV4-1 and TRBJ2-7; D remains unclear. Germline V CDR1 and CDR2: MGHRA, YSYEKL. The CDR3 spans 13 residues. V was clipped by 3 bases and J by 3 bases, with 9 bases between them. DNA for the CDR3: TGCGCCAGCAGCCATCCGAGAAGCTACGAGCAGTACTTC. Its translation is CASSHPRSYEQYF.

The chain uses TRBV4-2 and TRBJ2-1; TRBD2 matches 13 bases. The V gene end was trimmed by 3 bases and the J gene end by 4 bases; junction bases not matched to a gene: 6. Germline assignment: CDR1 LGHNA and CDR2 YNFKEQ. The length of the CDR3 is 17 residues. The chain's CDR3 is CASSHVGTSGKYNEQFF. The CDR3 region has the DNA TGTGCCAGCAGCCACGTCGGGACTAGCGGGAAGTACAATGAGCAGTTCTTC.

The chain has TRBV5-1 and TRBJ1-5; maybe TRBD1 (5 bases). V lost 4 bases, J lost 0 bases, and 20 bases lay in between. The CDR3 length is 18 residues. The germline CDR1 and CDR2 sequences are SGHRS and YFSETQ. The CDR3: CASSLYPRAGYSNQPQHF. The CDR3 DNA reads TGCGCCAGCAGCCTGTACCCGCGGGCAGGGTATAGCAATCAGCCCCAGCATTTT.

The chain carries TRBV2 and TRBJ1-5; 7 bases match TRBD1. The germline gives CDR1 SNHLY, CDR2 FYNNEI. The CDR3 sequence is 14 residues long. V trimming: 8 bases; J trimming: 4 bases; junction bases outside the gene matches: 8. The CDR3 sequence is CASALEQGNQPQHF. The CDR3 DNA reads as TGTGCCAGCGCGCTTGAACAGGGGAATCAGCCCCAGCATTTT.

This clone was seen only once. This rearrangement joins TRBV28 to TRBJ1-5, with D unresolved. Trimming took 2 bases from V and 0 from J, leaving 11 bases between them. The V gene's germline CDR1 is MDHEN and CDR2 SYDVKM. This CDR3 is 16 amino acids long. The CDR3 nucleotides are TGTGCCAGCAGTTTAGCTCGGAGATATAGCAATCAGCCCCAGCATTTT. Translation gives CASSLARRYSNQPQHF.

The V call is TRBV9, the J call TRBJ1-2; possible D gene TRBD1, 5 bases. Germline CDR1 reads SGDLS; CDR2 reads YYNGEE. The CDR3 contains 12 residues. Trimming removed 5 bases from V and 4 bases from J, with 9 bases in between. The CDR3 sequence: CASRSGGYGYTF. Written as DNA, the CDR3 is TGTGCCAGCAGATCCGGGGGCTATGGCTACACCTTC.

The gene calls are TRBV21-1 and TRBJ2-3. TRBV21-1 is designated a pseudogene. The CDR3 contains 17 residues. The DNA for the CDR3 is TGTGCCAGCAGCAAAAGGGGAGCCGGGGACGTCACAGATACGCAGTATTTT. Translation gives CASSKRGAGDVTDTQYF.